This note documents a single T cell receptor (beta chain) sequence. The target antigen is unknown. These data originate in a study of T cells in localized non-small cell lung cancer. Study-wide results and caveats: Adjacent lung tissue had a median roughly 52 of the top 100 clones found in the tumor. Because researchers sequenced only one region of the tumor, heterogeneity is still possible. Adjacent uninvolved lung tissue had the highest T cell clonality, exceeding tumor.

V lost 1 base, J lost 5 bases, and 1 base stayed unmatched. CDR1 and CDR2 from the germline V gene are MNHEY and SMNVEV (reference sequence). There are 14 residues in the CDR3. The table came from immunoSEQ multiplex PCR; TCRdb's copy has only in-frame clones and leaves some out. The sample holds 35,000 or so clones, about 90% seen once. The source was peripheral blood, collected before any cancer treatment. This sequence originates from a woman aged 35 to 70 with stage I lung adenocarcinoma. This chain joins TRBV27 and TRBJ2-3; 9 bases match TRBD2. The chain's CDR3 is CASSLLLAGDTQYF. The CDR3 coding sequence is TGTGCCAGCAGTTTATTACTAGCGGGAGATACGCAGTATTTT.